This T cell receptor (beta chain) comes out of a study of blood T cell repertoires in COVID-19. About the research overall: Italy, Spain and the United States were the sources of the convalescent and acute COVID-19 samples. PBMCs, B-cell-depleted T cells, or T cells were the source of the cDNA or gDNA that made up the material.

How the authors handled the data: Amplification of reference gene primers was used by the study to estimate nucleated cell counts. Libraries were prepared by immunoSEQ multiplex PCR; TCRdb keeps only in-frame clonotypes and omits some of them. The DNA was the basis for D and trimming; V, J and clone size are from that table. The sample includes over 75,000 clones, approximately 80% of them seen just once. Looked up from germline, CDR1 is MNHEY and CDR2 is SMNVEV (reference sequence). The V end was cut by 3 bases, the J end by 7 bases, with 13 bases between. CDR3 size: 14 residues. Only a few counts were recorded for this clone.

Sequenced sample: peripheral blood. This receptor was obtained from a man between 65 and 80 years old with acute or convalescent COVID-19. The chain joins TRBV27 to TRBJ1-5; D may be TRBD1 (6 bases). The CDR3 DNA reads TGTGCCAGCAGTTTCGACTACAGGGCACAGCCCCAGCATTTT. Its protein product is CASSFDYRAQPQHF.